The clone carrying this T cell receptor (beta chain) was found a few times. The CDR3 runs 15 residues. V was shortened by 5 bases and J by 0 bases, with 12 bases between the two germline ends. CDR1 is SGHDT, CDR2 YYEEEE, per germline. The data derive from a study of beta chain features in type 1 diabetes. The sequenced template was cDNA made from the entire isolated RNA. Sequencing used immunoSEQ multiplex PCR; TCRdb keeps in-frame clones, though not all of them. The sample has 300,000 to 400,000 clones, roughly 8% seen once. This sequence was found in a woman aged 18 to 35 in good health. V and J are TRBV5-6 and TRBJ1-3; D is uncertain. Sequencing was carried out using central memory CD4+ T cells from blood. The DNA of the CDR3 is TGTGCCAGCAGACCCGGGATCACCTCTGGAAACACCATATATTTT. Translated: CASRPGITSGNTIYF. The variable domain in full, completed from reference TRBV5-6 and TRBJ1-3, reads DAGVTQSPTHLIKTRGQQVTLRCSPKSGHDTVSWYQQALGQGPQFIFQYYEEEERQRGNFPDRFSGHQFPNYSSELNVNALLLGDSALYLCASRPGITSGNTIYFGEGSWLTVV.